These 10 T cell receptor beta chains originate from one sample sequenced in a study of shared clonotypes between healthy human individuals. Clones were sequenced by immunoSEQ multiplex PCR, and TCRdb holds only the in-frame ones, with some missing. Among about 1,800,000 clones, about 94% were seen once, and the ten largest hold 1.2%. CD45RO-negative, CCR7-positively selected cells formed the naive CD8 fraction, excluding terminally differentiated effector memory CD45RA+ cells. Sequencing was done on a sample of naive CD8+ T cells sorted from blood. The receptors were sampled from a man younger than 30 in good health.

Worth noting for this clone: The sample contains more than one DNA sequence encoding this CDR3. The V and J genes are TRBV11-2 and TRBJ2-7, with D tentatively TRBD1 (5 bases). The CDR3 contains 14 residues. Germline values: CDR1 SGHAT, CDR2 FQNNGV. V was cut by 1 base and J by 2 bases, with 9 bases left in between. The CDR3 sequence is CASSLGGTTYEQYF. CDR3 DNA sequence: TGTGCCAGCAGCTTAGGGGGCACAACCTACGAGCAGTACTTC.

This chain connects TRBV25-1 to TRBJ2-2; D not certain. This CDR3 is 11 amino acids long. Trimming shortened V by 3 bases and J by 7 bases, and 3 bases separated the two germline ends. CDR1 MGHDK and CDR2 SYGVNS come from the germline V gene. The CDR3 is CASSDIGELFF. As DNA, the CDR3 is TGTGCCAGCAGTGACATCGGGGAGCTGTTTTTT.

A remark on this clone: The identical CDR3 is also encoded by other nucleotide sequences in the sample. This chain links TRBV19 with TRBJ2-7; no firm D call. Germline lookup yields CDR1 LNHDA and CDR2 SQIVND (reference sequence). This CDR3 comprises 14 residues. V was shortened by 1 base and J by 3 bases, with 10 bases between the two germline ends. The CDR3 loop reads CASSIGLAGYEQYF. In DNA form, the CDR3 reads TGTGCCAGTAGTATAGGGCTTGCCGGCTACGAGCAGTACTTC.

CDR3: CASSISGLGAYEQYF. Here the CDR3 DNA reads TGTGCCAGCAGCATTAGCGGGTTGGGCGCCTACGAGCAGTACTTC. The rearrangement uses TRBV7-9 and TRBJ2-7, with TRBD2 matching 7 bases. The CDR3 consists of 15 residues. J was trimmed by 2 bases and V by 5 bases; bases with no gene match: 9. The germline V gene has CDR1 SEHNR and CDR2 FQNEAQ (reference sequence).

This clone was counted only a few times. This sequence joins TRBV4-1 and TRBJ1-6, with D possibly TRBD1 on 6 matching bases. The CDR3 runs 16 residues. Looked up from germline, CDR1 is MGHRA and CDR2 is YSYEKL. Deletions cut 1 base from V and 3 bases from J, with 10 bases between. DNA for the CDR3: TGCGCCAGCAGCCAAGCGACAGGTGGCTATAATTCACCCCTCCACTTT. Its translation: CASSQATGGYNSPLHF.

The chain combines TRBV14 with TRBJ2-7, with a tentative D call TRBD1 (6 bases). This CDR3 region has 16 residues. CDR1 is SGHDN and CDR2 is FVKESK in the germline V gene. V gave up 1 base and J gave up 4 bases, with 17 bases separating them. CDR3 nucleotide sequence: TGTGCCAGCAGCCAAGCTTTGGGCAGGGGCGAATACGAGCAGTACTTC. Its protein product is CASSQALGRGEYEQYF.

The rearrangement uses TRBV5-1 and TRBJ2-7; 9 nucleotides line up with TRBD1. CDR3 length equals 14 residues. The germline V gene encodes CDR1 SGHRS and CDR2 YFSETQ. Losses at the gene ends were 3 bases for V and 5 bases for J; bases not matched to a gene: 6. The CDR3 DNA reads as TGCGCCAGCAGCTCTTTGGACAGGGGAGACGAGCAGTACTTC. It yields the protein CASSSLDRGDEQYF.

The CDR3, as DNA: TGCGCCAGCAGCCGAATCCTAGAGGACCCACCCACCGGGGAGCTGTTTTTT. Residues: CASSRILEDPPTGELFF. The rearrangement uses TRBV4-3 and TRBJ2-2; no definite D call. The germline gives CDR1 LGHNA, CDR2 YSLEER. There are 17 residues in the CDR3. V dropped 4 bases and J dropped 4 bases, with 19 bases sitting between them.

The V and J genes are TRBV28 and TRBJ2-3; the match to TRBD1 covers 7 bases. The CDR3 runs to 13 residues. Trimming removed 3 bases from V and 5 bases from J; junction bases left unmatched: 2. The V gene's germline CDR1 is MDHEN and CDR2 SYDVKM. CDR3 protein: CASSFPGGDTQYF. The CDR3, as DNA: TGTGCCAGCAGTTTCCCAGGGGGAGATACGCAGTATTTT. The complete variable domain, with remaining parts taken from reference TRBV28 and TRBJ2-3, reads DVKVTQSSRYLVKRTGEKVFLECVQDMDHENMFWYRQDPGLGLRLIYFSYDVKMKEKGDIPEGYSVSREKKERFSLILESASTNQTSMYLCASSFPGGDTQYFGPGTRLTVL.

This clone was seen only a few times. The chain employs TRBV7-9 and TRBJ1-1; D is undetermined. Trimming stripped 1 base from V and 10 bases from J, with 10 bases between. Germline V gives CDR1 SEHNR, CDR2 FQNEAQ (reference sequence). The CDR3 runs to 12 residues. The CDR3 is CASSLGSGGAFF. The CDR3 DNA sequence: TGTGCCAGCAGCTTAGGGTCAGGAGGAGCTTTCTTT.